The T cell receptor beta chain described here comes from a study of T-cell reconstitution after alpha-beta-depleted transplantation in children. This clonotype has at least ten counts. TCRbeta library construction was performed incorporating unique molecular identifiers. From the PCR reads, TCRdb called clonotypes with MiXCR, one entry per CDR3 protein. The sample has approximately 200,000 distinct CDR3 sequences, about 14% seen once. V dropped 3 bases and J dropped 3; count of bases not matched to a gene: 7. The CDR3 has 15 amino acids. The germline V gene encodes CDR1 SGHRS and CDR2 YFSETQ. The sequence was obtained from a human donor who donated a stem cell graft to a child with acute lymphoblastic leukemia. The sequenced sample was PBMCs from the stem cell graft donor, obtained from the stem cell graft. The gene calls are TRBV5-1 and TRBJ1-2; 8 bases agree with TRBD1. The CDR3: CASSSNQGAYYGYTF. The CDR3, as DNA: TGCGCCAGCAGCTCCAACCAGGGGGCCTACTATGGCTACACCTTC.